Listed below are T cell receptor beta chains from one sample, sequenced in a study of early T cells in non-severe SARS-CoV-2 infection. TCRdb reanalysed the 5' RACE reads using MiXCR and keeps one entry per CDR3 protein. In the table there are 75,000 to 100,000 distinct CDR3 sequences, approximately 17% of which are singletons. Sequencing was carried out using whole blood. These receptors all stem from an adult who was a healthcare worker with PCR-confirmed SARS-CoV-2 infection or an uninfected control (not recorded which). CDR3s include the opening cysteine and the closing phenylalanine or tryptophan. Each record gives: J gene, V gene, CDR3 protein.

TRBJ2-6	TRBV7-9	CASSLSASGANVLTF
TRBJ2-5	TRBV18	CASSPQGRETQYF
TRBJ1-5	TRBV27	CASSQQGGNQPQHF
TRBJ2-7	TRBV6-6	CASSYTGSSYEQYF
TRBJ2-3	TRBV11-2	CASSFLTGTDTQYF
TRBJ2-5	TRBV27	CASSWAGTPETQYF
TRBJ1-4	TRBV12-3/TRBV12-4	CASSQQGASNEKLFF
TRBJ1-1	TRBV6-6	CASSYADRSNTEAFF
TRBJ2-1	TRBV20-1	CSAREPVGGGLHNEQFF
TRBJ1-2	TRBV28	CASSHANYGYTF
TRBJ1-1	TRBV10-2	CASSEGRGTEAFF
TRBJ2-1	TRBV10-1	CASSDTKGAYSEQFF
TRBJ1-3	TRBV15	CATSRGATGRSNTIYF
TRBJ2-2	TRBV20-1	CSVPQGRGTGELFF
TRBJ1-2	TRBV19	CASSTTRQGIYGYTF
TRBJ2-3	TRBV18	CASSPPRGEEGDTQYF
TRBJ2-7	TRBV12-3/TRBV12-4	CASSSGTRSGEQYF
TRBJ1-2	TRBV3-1	CASSQDVAWGYTF
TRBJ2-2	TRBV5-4	CASSYQREEAGELFF
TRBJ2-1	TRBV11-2	CASSLGMGYNEQFF
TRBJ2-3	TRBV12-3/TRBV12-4	CASSPSGGAPDTQYF
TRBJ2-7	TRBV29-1	CSVVVAATYEQYF
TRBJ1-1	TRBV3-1	CASRPRGGTEAFF
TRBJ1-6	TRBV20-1	CSARDGPRSPLHF
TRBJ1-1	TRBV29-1	CSVYLGRSTEAFF
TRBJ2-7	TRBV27	CASSLHFRAGEQYF
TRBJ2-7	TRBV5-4	CASSLVGEQYF
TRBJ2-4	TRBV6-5	CASSGRAQAKNIQYF
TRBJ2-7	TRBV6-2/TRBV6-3	CASSYSGDSSYEQYF
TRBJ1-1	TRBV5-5	CASSLDKSNTEAFF
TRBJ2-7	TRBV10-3	CATRFASGINYEQYF
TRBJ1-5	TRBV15	CATSRDRPGNSNQPQHF
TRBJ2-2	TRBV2	CASSLRGQGLTGELFF
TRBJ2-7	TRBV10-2	CASSELFIYYEQYF
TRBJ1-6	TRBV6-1	CASSGGSPNSPLHF
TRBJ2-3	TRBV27	CASSSSPRGRVINTQYF
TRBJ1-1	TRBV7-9	CASSPSRDRGQAFF
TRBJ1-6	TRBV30	CAWSVAGLNPPLHF
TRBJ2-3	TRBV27	CASREGQGYTDTQYF
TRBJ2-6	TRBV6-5	CASRTGTLGGFGANVLTF
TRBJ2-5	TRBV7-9	CASSLAFKETQYF
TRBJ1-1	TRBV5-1	CASSLGAASLRDAFF
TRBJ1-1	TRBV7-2	CASSFSGGEGAFF
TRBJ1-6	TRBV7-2	CASSLDSPSYNSPLHF
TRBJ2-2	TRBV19	CASRSPQGMAGELFF
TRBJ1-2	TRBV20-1	CSASQGQGSDYGYTF
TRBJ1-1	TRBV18	CASSLQTGGGTEAFF
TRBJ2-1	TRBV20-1	CSAIFGTSGRKNEQFF
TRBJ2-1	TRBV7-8	CASSLAQGGGSYNEQFF
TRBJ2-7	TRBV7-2	CASTSLFVHEQYF